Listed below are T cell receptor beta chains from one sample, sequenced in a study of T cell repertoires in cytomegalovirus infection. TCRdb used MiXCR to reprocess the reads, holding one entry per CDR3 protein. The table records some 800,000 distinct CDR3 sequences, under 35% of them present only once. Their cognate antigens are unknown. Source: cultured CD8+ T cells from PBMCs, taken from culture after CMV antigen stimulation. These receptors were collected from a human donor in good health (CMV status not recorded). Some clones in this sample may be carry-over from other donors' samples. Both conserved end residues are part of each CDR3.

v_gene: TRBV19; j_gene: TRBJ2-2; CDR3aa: CASLTRDSYTGELFF
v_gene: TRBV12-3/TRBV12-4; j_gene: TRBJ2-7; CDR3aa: CASSLSGGGYEQYF
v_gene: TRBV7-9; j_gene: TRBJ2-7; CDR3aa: CALTAPYEQYF
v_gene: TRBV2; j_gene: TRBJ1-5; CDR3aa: CASSEGTGGQPQHF
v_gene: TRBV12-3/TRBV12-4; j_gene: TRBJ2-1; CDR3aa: CASSGETVNNEQFF
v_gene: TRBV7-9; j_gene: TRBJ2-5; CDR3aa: CASSLISGGIETQYF
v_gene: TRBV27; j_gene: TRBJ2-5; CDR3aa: CASSPTSDTQETQYF
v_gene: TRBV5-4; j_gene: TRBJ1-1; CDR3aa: CASSPRADMNTEAFF
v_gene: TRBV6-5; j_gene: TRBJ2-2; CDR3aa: CASSYNDNTGELFF
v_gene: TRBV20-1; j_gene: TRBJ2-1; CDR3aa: CSPWTSGPSSYNEQFF
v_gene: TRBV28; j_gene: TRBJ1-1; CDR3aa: CASSFFTEAFF
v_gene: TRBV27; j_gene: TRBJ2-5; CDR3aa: CASSLRGDGRARETQYF
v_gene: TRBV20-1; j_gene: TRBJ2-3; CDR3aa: CSAIDSTDTQYF
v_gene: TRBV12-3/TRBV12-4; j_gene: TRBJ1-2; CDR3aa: CASSFTGGNGYTF
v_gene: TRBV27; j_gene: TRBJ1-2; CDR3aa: CASSDTGTNYGYTF
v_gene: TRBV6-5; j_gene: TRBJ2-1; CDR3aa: CASSPSGHPNEQFF
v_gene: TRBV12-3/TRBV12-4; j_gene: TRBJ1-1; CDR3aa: CASSFQRVTEAFF
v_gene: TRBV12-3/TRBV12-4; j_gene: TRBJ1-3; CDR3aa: CASSLTPQESGNTIYF
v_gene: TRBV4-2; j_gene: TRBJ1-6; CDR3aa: CASSQDPNHSPLHF
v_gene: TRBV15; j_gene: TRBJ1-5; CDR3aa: CATKEKGGNQPQHF
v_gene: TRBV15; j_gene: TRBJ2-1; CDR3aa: CATSRGPLLAGFPEQFF
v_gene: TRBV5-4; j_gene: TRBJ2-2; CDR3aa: CASSPRQGGELFF
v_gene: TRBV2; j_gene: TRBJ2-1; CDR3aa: CAGASLINEQFF
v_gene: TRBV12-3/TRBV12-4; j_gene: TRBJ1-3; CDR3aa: CASGARGAEDTIYF
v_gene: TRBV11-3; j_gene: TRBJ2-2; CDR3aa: CASSGPGQGNTGELFF
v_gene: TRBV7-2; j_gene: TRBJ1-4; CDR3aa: CASSFPGWGATNEKLFF
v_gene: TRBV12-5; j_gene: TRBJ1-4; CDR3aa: CASGGSGTTNEKLFF
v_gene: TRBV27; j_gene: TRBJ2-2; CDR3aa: CASSRTGIGTGELFF
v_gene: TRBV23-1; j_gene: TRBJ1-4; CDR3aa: CASSQSGVDSNEKLFF
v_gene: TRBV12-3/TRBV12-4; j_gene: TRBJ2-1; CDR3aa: CASSSDRGQRQYNEQFF
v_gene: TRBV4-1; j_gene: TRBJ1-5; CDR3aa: CASSRSQEVNQPQHF
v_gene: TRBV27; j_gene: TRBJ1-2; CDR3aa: CASSHQTGSLGGYTF
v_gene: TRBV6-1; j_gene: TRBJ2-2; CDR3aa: CASSEWSGSAGELFF